A selection of T cell receptor beta chains follows, all from one sample in a study of T cells in Graves' hyperthyroidism and ophthalmopathy. TCRdb recomputed calls from the multiplex PCR reads with MiXCR, one row per CDR3 protein. This sample has approximately 600,000 distinct CDR3 sequences, with more than 20% found just once. The sample consisted of blood. The source of these receptors is a young man with Graves' ophthalmopathy. The CDR3 runs from the conserved cysteine through the conserved F or W. A D gene is named only where the DNA matches it firmly. Part of the rows lack a size; the others show once, few, many or a class for expanded clones.

size	V	J	D	DNA	CDR3
many	TRBV12-3/TRBV12-4	TRBJ2-1	TRBD1	TGTGCCAGCGGAGACAGGGGGGGGAACAATGAGCAGTTCTTC	CASGDRGGNNEQFF
few	TRBV28	TRBJ2-2	.	TGTGCCAGCAGTGATCCGACACGGAACACCGGGGAGCTGTTTTTT	CASSDPTRNTGELFF
few	TRBV7-9	TRBJ2-7	TRBD2	TGTGCCAGCAGCTTAGTAGGGACTAGCGGTAATCCAGCCTACGAGCAGTACTTC	CASSLVGTSGNPAYEQYF
.	TRBV5-4	TRBJ2-7	TRBD2	TGTGCCAGCAGCCCCCTACCCCAGCGGGGGACTCCCGAGCAGTACTTC	CASSPLPQRGTPEQYF
many	TRBV5-1	TRBJ2-7	TRBD1	TGCGCCAGCAGCGCCGGACAGGTTAGCTCCTACGAGCAGTACTTC	CASSAGQVSSYEQYF
few	TRBV28	TRBJ1-5	TRBD1	TGTGCCAGCAGTTTAGGGGGGACAGGGCGCAATCAGCCCCAGCATTTT	CASSLGGTGRNQPQHF
many	TRBV28	TRBJ2-7	.	TGTGCCAGCAGTTTCTTGACAGGCTACGAGCAGTACTTC	CASSFLTGYEQYF
few	TRBV6-5	TRBJ2-7	.	TGTGCCACCAGGGGTGATCGTAATCACGAGCAGTACTTC	CATRGDRNHEQYF
few	TRBV7-6	TRBJ2-3	TRBD1	TGTGCCAGCAGCGTAAACCGGGACAGGGGGCAGTATTTT	CASSVNRDRGQYF
few	TRBV3-1	TRBJ2-7	TRBD2	TGTGCCAGCAGCCAACTAGCGGGAGGGCCCAGCTCCTACGAGCAGTACTTC	CASSQLAGGPSSYEQYF
few	TRBV7-2	TRBJ2-1	.	TGTGCCAGCAGCTTAAGGGAACTAGCATGGAATGAGCAGTTCTTC	CASSLRELAWNEQFF
few	TRBV5-5	TRBJ2-1	.	TGTGCCAGCAGCCCGCGATGGACAGCTGCGGATGAGCAGTTCTTC	CASSPRWTAADEQFF
.	TRBV6-1	TRBJ2-1	TRBD2	TGTGCCAGCAGCAGGGAGCGGGGGAGGAATGAGCAGTTCTTC	CASSRERGRNEQFF
.	TRBV6-2/TRBV6-3	TRBJ1-5	.	TGTGCCAGCAGTTACGGCAGGGAACTCAATCAGCCCCAGCATTTT	CASSYGRELNQPQHF
few	TRBV7-2	TRBJ1-6	.	TGTGCCAGCAGCGCACAAGCAATTAATTCACCCCTCCACTTT	CASSAQAINSPLHF
few	TRBV20-1	TRBJ1-2	.	TGCAGTGCTAGCTTAGCGAGTAGCTATGGCTACACCTTC	CSASLASSYGYTF
many	TRBV11-2	TRBJ2-3	.	TGTGCCAGCAGCTTAGGCGAGGGGAAAAGATCGCATACGCAGTATTTT	CASSLGEGKRSHTQYF
.	TRBV12-3/TRBV12-4	TRBJ2-2	.	TGTGCCAGCAGCCCTTTCGGCGGGATCAACACCGGGGAGCTGTTTTTT	CASSPFGGINTGELFF
.	TRBV6-1	TRBJ1-2	TRBD1	TGTGCCAGCAGTCTCCGGACAGGGGGGGACTATGGCTACACCTTC	CASSLRTGGDYGYTF
many	TRBV7-3	TRBJ2-3	.	TGTGCCAGCGGTCGCGGGAGCACAGATACGCAGTATTTT	CASGRGSTDTQYF
.	TRBV28	TRBJ2-7	.	TGTGCCAGCAGAACGTCAAGCCGGGACAATCTTATCGAGCAGTACTTC	CASRTSSRDNLIEQYF
.	TRBV5-1	TRBJ2-2	TRBD1	TGCGCCAGCAGCTCTAACAGGGGTTCGGGCACCGGGGAGCTGTTTTTT	CASSSNRGSGTGELFF
.	TRBV20-1	TRBJ1-3	.	TGCAGTGCTAGAGAAATTCCCAGGGAGGCTGGAAACACCATATATTTT	CSAREIPREAGNTIYF
.	TRBV11-2	TRBJ1-2	TRBD1	TGTGCCAGCAGCTCAACTTCGACAGGGAGGCTGGGAGGCTACACCTTC	CASSSTSTGRLGGYTF
.	TRBV7-9	TRBJ1-3	.	TGTGCCAGCAGCTTAGAAGTCGGGTCCGTCGGCACCATATATTTT	CASSLEVGSVGTIYF
many	TRBV7-2	TRBJ2-5	.	TGTGCCAGCAGCCAGGGGGGGGGCTATGAGACCCAGTACTTC	CASSQGGGYETQYF
.	TRBV29-1	TRBJ2-3	.	TGCAGCCTTGCGGATCACACAGATACGCAGTATTTT	CSLADHTDTQYF
.	TRBV5-1	TRBJ2-5	TRBD2	TGCGCCAGCACTGGACTAGAAGATTCCAGAGAGACCCAGTACTTC	CASTGLEDSRETQYF
few	TRBV4-1	TRBJ2-7	TRBD1	TGCGCCAGCAGCCAGGACAGGTTTACCTACGAGCAGTACTTC	CASSQDRFTYEQYF
.	TRBV25-1	TRBJ2-3	TRBD2	TGTGCCAGCAGTGAACCCACAGCGGGAGGGTTCACAGATACGCAGTATTTT	CASSEPTAGGFTDTQYF
many	TRBV2	TRBJ1-1	TRBD1	TGTGCCAGCAGTTTGGACAGGGGAGCGATGAACACTGAAGCTTTCTTT	CASSLDRGAMNTEAFF
many	TRBV19	TRBJ1-5	TRBD1	TGTGCCAGTAGTAGCGCAGGGGGAAATCAGCCCCAGCATTTT	CASSSAGGNQPQHF
many	TRBV5-5	TRBJ1-1	.	TGTGCCAGCAGCTTGGTGTTTACAGGGCTGAACACTGAAGCTTTCTTT	CASSLVFTGLNTEAFF
.	TRBV20-1	TRBJ2-3	.	TGCAGTGCTAGGGTAGCGGCTAGCACAGATACGCAGTATTTT	CSARVAASTDTQYF
.	TRBV30	TRBJ1-2	.	TGTGCCTGGAGCGCTGGGGTCCTATCTTCCTATGGCTACACCTTC	CAWSAGVLSSYGYTF
few	TRBV5-1	TRBJ2-2	.	TGCGCCAGCAGCTCTACGGACACACGGAACGGGGAGCTGTTTTTT	CASSSTDTRNGELFF
few	TRBV24-1	TRBJ1-1	TRBD1	TGTGCCACCAGTGATCCAGGGGGGGTTTGGGCTGAAGCTTTCTTT	CATSDPGGVWAEAFF
many	TRBV6-2/TRBV6-3	TRBJ2-3	TRBD2	TGTGCCAGCAGTTACTCTAGGGCTAGCGGAAGCACAGATACGCAGTATTTT	CASSYSRASGSTDTQYF
few	TRBV20-1	TRBJ2-1	TRBD2	TGCAGTGCTAGTCTAGCGGGAGGGTACAATGAGCAGTTCTTC	CSASLAGGYNEQFF
few	TRBV2	TRBJ2-6	.	TGTGCCGCTCTGCGGAGGGGGCGAGCTGGGGCCAACGTCCTGACTTTC	CAALRRGRAGANVLTF
many	TRBV20-1	TRBJ1-5	.	TGCAGTGCGTTCCTTGACGGAAGCAATCAGCCCCAGCATTTT	CSAFLDGSNQPQHF
.	TRBV11-2	TRBJ2-7	TRBD2	TGTGCCAGCAGTCGGACTAGCGGGAGTCCCTCCTACGAGCAGTACTTC	CASSRTSGSPSYEQYF
few	TRBV5-4	TRBJ2-5	TRBD2	TGTGCCAGCAGCCATGGGGGAACTAGCGGGGTAGAGACCCAGTACTTC	CASSHGGTSGVETQYF
few	TRBV27	TRBJ1-2	.	TGTGCCAGCAAAGATAACTATGGCTACACCTTC	CASKDNYGYTF
.	TRBV10-2	TRBJ2-7	.	TGCGCCAGCAGCGTGAACAGGGCCTACGAGCAGTACTTC	CASSVNRAYEQYF
.	TRBV28	TRBJ2-5	.	TGTGCCAGCAGGGGAGTGAAGACCCAGTACTTC	CASRGVKTQYF
few	TRBV20-1	TRBJ2-3	TRBD1	TGCAGTGCTAGAGAGGGACAGGCAGATACGCAGTATTTT	CSAREGQADTQYF
few	TRBV28	TRBJ1-4	.	TGTGCCAGCAGTATACAGGGCGGAGGTTATGAAAAACTGTTTTTT	CASSIQGGGYEKLFF
.	TRBV29-1	TRBJ2-1	TRBD2	TGCAGCGTTCTTGAGACTAGCGGGAAGGTGTTCTTC	CSVLETSGKVFF
.	TRBV19	TRBJ2-2	.	TGTGCCAGTAGTATAGTTGCGGTCGGGAACACCGGGGAGCTGTTTTTT	CASSIVAVGNTGELFF
few	TRBV29-1	TRBJ2-5	TRBD2	TGCAGCGGCCTTGGCGGGAGAGAAGAGACCCAGTACTTC	CSGLGGREETQYF
many	TRBV12-3/TRBV12-4	TRBJ2-1	TRBD2	TGTGCCAGCAGTTTTGATCTAGCGGGCAATGAGCAGTTCTTC	CASSFDLAGNEQFF
few	TRBV7-9	TRBJ2-1	TRBD2	TGTGCCAGCAGCTTTTTGGCTAGCGGGAGTCAGGATGAGCAGTTCTTC	CASSFLASGSQDEQFF
many	TRBV28	TRBJ2-3	TRBD2	TGTGCCAGCAGCAGTCTCCTCCTAGCGGGAGCGGGCACAGATACGCAGTATTTT	CASSSLLLAGAGTDTQYF
many	TRBV30	TRBJ1-1	.	TGTGCCTGGAGTCCGGGGCGAACTGAAGCTTTCTTT	CAWSPGRTEAFF
few	TRBV6-4	TRBJ1-4	TRBD1	TGTGCCAGCAGTCCTCCGGGACAGGGGCATCAAAAACTGTTTTTT	CASSPPGQGHQKLFF
few	TRBV5-1	TRBJ2-3	.	TGCGCCAGCAGCTTGAACAGGTTCGAAGATACGCAGTATTTT	CASSLNRFEDTQYF